This TCR beta chain appears in the sequencing data of a study of human T cells and chemical hapten exposure. The junction had 7 bases not matched to a gene; V was cut back by 4 bases and J by 5 bases. This CDR3 region has 16 residues. Germline V gene sequence: CDR1 SEHNR, CDR2 FQNEAQ (reference sequence). This clonotype occurred many times. Its specificity is not known. TCRdb ran MiXCR on the RACE reads and lists one entry per CDR3 protein. The repertoire consists of approximately 90,000 distinct CDR3 sequences, with 12% occurring once and the leading ten covering roughly 2.1%. The sample's time point: patch test 1, 2 weeks after DPC sensitization. Treatment meaning: therapeutic diphenylcyclopropenone sensitization with weekly scalp DPC. Study-wide findings and caveats: Correlating positively with patch test score were the PT1 expanded TCR counts. It was expanded TCRs that formed significantly more large CDR3 similarity clusters than controls did.

This receptor was taken from a middle-aged woman with alopecia areata. Some clones in this sample may be carry-over from other donors' samples. The rearrangement joins TRBV7-9 to TRBJ2-2, with 10 nucleotides matching TRBD2. This specimen was whole blood, taken in connection with sensitization to the hapten diphenylcyclopropenone (DPC). CDR3 amino acids: CASSSVLAGETGELFF. CDR3 in DNA: TGTGCCAGCAGCTCCGTCCTAGCGGGAGAGACCGGGGAGCTGTTTTTT.